The source of this T cell receptor beta chain is a study of blood T cell repertoires in COVID-19. Germline CDR1 SGHDT, CDR2 YYEEEE. CDR3 length: 15 amino acids. Germline trimming cut 3 bases from V and 8 bases from J; bases unmatched to any gene: 10. A few counts support this clone. Only in-frame clones appear in the TCRdb table, and some are missing; sequencing was by immunoSEQ multiplex PCR. In the table there are about 160,000 clones, more than 70% of which are singletons. The receptor's source is a man aged 55 to 69 who had recovered from COVID-19. This chain links TRBV5-6 with TRBJ2-1; TRBD2 aligns across 8 bases. The sequenced material came from PBMCs or T cells enriched from blood (not recorded which). CDR3 coding DNA: TGTGCCAGCAGCTCTCAGCGGGAGATGTTCGATGAGCAGTTCTTC. It translates to CASSSQREMFDEQFF.